Below, 23 T cell receptor beta chains from the same sample are listed, as sequenced in a study of cytomegalovirus exposure and HLA in healthy donors. Both 60 Vbeta primers and 13 Jbeta primers went into the PCR. The assay was immunoSEQ multiplex PCR, and TCRdb's table has in-frame clones only and misses some. The sample lists roughly 150,000 clones, nearly 70% occurring once. What was sequenced was PBMCs. The receptors stem from a man aged 25 to 40 in good health and CMV-seropositive.

The chain carries TRBV11-3 and TRBJ2-7; 10 bases fit TRBD1. This CDR3 has 17 residues. J gave up 4 bases and V 1 base, and 10 bases lay outside the gene matches. The germline CDR1 and CDR2 sequences are SGHNT and YENEEA. CDR3 bases: TGTGCCAGCAGCTTAGGGACTCAGACAGGGGGCTGGTACGAGCAGTACTTC. Encoded protein: CASSLGTQTGGWYEQYF.

This rearrangement joins TRBV7-8 to TRBJ2-1; the match to TRBD2 covers 8 bases. The CDR3 consists of 17 residues. The V gene end was trimmed by 5 bases and the J gene end by 3 bases; junction bases not matched to a gene: 12. Per germline, CDR1 SGHVS and CDR2 FQNEAQ. The CDR3 loop is CASSKSRTSRIYNEQFF. The CDR3 nucleotides are TGTGCCAGCAGCAAATCTCGGACTAGCCGTATCTACAATGAGCAGTTCTTC.

This CDR3 is CASRAGINTGELFF. The CDR3 DNA reads TGTGCCAGCAGAGCAGGGATAAACACCGGGGAGCTGTTTTTT. The rearrangement joins TRBV28 to TRBJ2-2; possible D gene TRBD1, 5 bases. V was shortened by 6 bases and J by 2 bases, with 10 bases between the two germline ends. The CDR3 totals 14 residues. Germline V gene lookup returns CDR1 MDHEN and CDR2 SYDVKM. Supplemented by reference TRBV28 and TRBJ2-2, the full variable domain reads DVKVTQSSRYLVKRTGEKVFLECVQDMDHENMFWYRQDPGLGLRLIYFSYDVKMKEKGDIPEGYSVSREKKERFSLILESASTNQTSMYLCASRAGINTGELFFGEGSRLTVL.

The genes are TRBV7-9 and TRBJ2-5; TRBD2 matches 9 bases. The better agreement between TRBJ2-7 and the DNA end casts doubt on the J call. The germline V gene has CDR1 SEHNR and CDR2 FQNEAQ (reference sequence). CDR3 length: 15 amino acids. DNA for the CDR3: TGTGCCAGCAGCCCTTTCTTTAGCGGGGGTTACGAGCAGTACTTC. Its protein product is CASSPFFSGGYEQYF.

This clone showed up just once. The rearrangement uses TRBV2 and TRBJ2-1; 7 bases agree with TRBD2. CDR3 length equals 15 residues. CDR1 is SNHLY, CDR2 FYNNEI, per germline. The V gene end was trimmed by 3 bases and the J gene end by 8 bases; junction bases not matched to a gene: 10. As DNA, the CDR3 is TGTGCCAGCAGTGAGGGCAGGGAGGGTTCTGATGAGCAGTTCTTC. Encoded protein: CASSEGREGSDEQFF.

The chain has TRBV18 and TRBJ2-3; D not resolved. The germline V gene has CDR1 KGHSH and CDR2 LQKENI. CDR3 length: 13 residues. Trimming took off 2 bases at V and 3 bases at J, with 6 bases between the two ends. CDR3 bases: TGTGCCAGCTCACCAGGTCAGACAGATACGCAGTATTTT. Its protein is CASSPGQTDTQYF.

The CDR3 DNA sequence: TGTGCCAGCAGCTTAGATGGAACCGGGACAGTCTACGAGCAGTACTTC. This sequence encodes CASSLDGTGTVYEQYF. The V call is TRBV11-2, the J call TRBJ2-7; 7 bases map to TRBD1. CDR3 length equals 16 residues. The trim removed 0 bases at V and 3 bases at J, leaving 8 bases unmatched. Germline V gene sequence: CDR1 SGHAT, CDR2 FQNNGV.

The chain has TRBV7-9 and TRBJ2-2, with D unresolved. This CDR3 spans 16 amino acids. Germline assignment: CDR1 SEHNR and CDR2 FQNEAQ (reference sequence). V lost 1 base, J lost 2 bases, and 11 bases lay in between. The CDR3 nucleotides read TGTGCCAGCAGCTTAGTTGGCGGAGCAAACACCGGGGAGCTGTTTTTT. Translation: CASSLVGGANTGELFF.

This chain joins TRBV10-1 and TRBJ2-5; 7 bases line up with TRBD1. Germline V gene sequence: CDR1 WNHNN, CDR2 SYGVQD (reference sequence). This CDR3 spans 13 amino acids. V gave up 2 bases and J gave up 5 bases; unmatched junction bases: 2. Here the CDR3 reads CASSEGTAETQYF. CDR3 DNA sequence: TGCGCCAGCAGTGAGGGGACAGCCGAGACCCAGTACTTC.

J is TRBJ2-7 and V is TRBV27; TRBD2 agrees at 13 bases. This CDR3 has 15 amino acids. The V and J ends lost 4 bases and 3 bases, in that order; junction bases with no gene match: 3. Germline CDR1 is MNHEY and CDR2 is SMNVEV (reference sequence). CDR3 sequence reads: CASSSGLAGIYEQYF. The DNA for the CDR3 is TGTGCCAGCAGTTCGGGACTAGCGGGGATCTACGAGCAGTACTTC.

V usage is TRBV9 and J usage is TRBJ2-1, with D possibly matching TRBD1 (6 bases). The CDR3 covers 15 residues. CDR1 and CDR2 (germline): SGDLS, YYNGEE. The V end was cut by 3 bases, the J end by 4 bases, with 14 bases between. CDR3 residues: CASSAGHFFYNEQFF. The DNA of the CDR3 is TGTGCCAGCAGCGCGGGACATTTTTTTTACAATGAGCAGTTCTTC.

In regard to this clone: The junction and the germline gene differ at one end; a read error may be behind it. The gene calls are TRBV18 and TRBJ2-1, with 15 nucleotides matching TRBD2. The V gene's germline CDR1 is KGHSH and CDR2 LQKENI. The length of the CDR3 is 20 residues. The CDR3 loop reads CASSPPGLAGGMSSHNEQFF. The CDR3 DNA reads as TGTGCCAGCTCACCACCGGGACTAGCGGGAGGAATGAGCTCCCACAACGAGCAGTTCTTC.

The rearrangement uses TRBV11-2 and TRBJ2-7; perhaps TRBD2 as D (6 bases). The CDR3 is 18 residues long. Trimming cost V 2 bases and J 6 bases, with 26 bases left between them. The germline gives CDR1 SGHAT, CDR2 FQNNGV. CDR3 sequence reads: CASSLPSPSWRGLREQYF. The DNA of the CDR3 is TGTGCCAGCAGCTTACCCAGCCCTAGCTGGCGGGGCCTCCGCGAGCAGTACTTC.

J is TRBJ2-3 and V is TRBV11-1; D remains ambiguous. This CDR3 spans 15 amino acids. CDR1 SGHAT and CDR2 FQDESV come from the germline V gene (reference sequence). V was shortened by 3 bases and J by 0 bases, with 10 bases between the two germline ends. The CDR3 DNA reads TGTGCCAGCAGCTTTTCTCCAACTAGCACAGATACGCAGTATTTT. This translates into CASSFSPTSTDTQYF.

The rearrangement joins TRBV29-1 to TRBJ2-7, with 9 bases matching TRBD1. The CDR3 is 13 residues long. Per the germline V gene, CDR1 is SQVTM and CDR2 is ANQGSEA. V dropped 6 bases and J dropped 5; count of bases not matched to a gene: 8. The CDR3 here is CSVIRTGGHEQYF. The CDR3, as DNA: TGCAGCGTCATTCGAACAGGGGGCCACGAGCAGTACTTC.

The rearrangement links TRBV16 to TRBJ2-2, with D unresolved. Deletions cut 1 base from V and 1 base from J, with 10 bases between. The CDR3 loop spans 16 amino acids. CDR1 is KGHSY, CDR2 FQNENV, per germline. CDR3 DNA sequence: TGTGCCAGCAGCCAATTGCCGGGTGTGAACACCGGGGAGCTGTTTTTT. Amino acids: CASSQLPGVNTGELFF. The full variable domain, completed using reference TRBV16 and TRBJ2-2, is GEEVAQTPKHLVRGEGQKAKLYCAPIKGHSYVFWYQQVLKNEFKFLISFQNENVFDETGMPKERFSAKCLPNSPCSLEIQATKLEDSAVYFCASSQLPGVNTGELFFGEGSRLTVL.

V gene TRBV19 combines with J gene TRBJ2-1; 13 bases match TRBD2. Germline V gives CDR1 LNHDA, CDR2 SQIVND (reference sequence). V lost 4 bases, J lost 6 bases, and 12 bases stayed unmatched. This CDR3 region has 18 residues. CDR3 protein: CASSTRGRWTSGSNEQFF. CDR3 sequence (DNA): TGTGCCAGTAGTACCCGGGGGCGATGGACTAGCGGGAGCAATGAGCAGTTCTTC.

The V call is TRBV5-1, the J call TRBJ2-1; D not certain. V lost 1 base, J lost 2 bases, and 10 bases lay in between. The length of the CDR3 is 15 residues. Germline V gene lookup returns CDR1 SGHRS and CDR2 YFSETQ. This CDR3 reads CASSLSTETYNEQFF. The CDR3 nucleotides read TGCGCCAGCAGCTTGTCGACGGAGACCTACAATGAGCAGTTCTTC.

The V call is TRBV5-6, the J call TRBJ1-5; TRBD1 aligns across 9 bases. V shed 5 bases, J shed 6 bases, and the junction held 9 bases outside the gene matches. Germline lookup yields CDR1 SGHDT and CDR2 YYEEEE. The CDR3 runs 15 residues. This CDR3 is CASSLGQGRIQPQHF. CDR3 in DNA: TGTGCCAGCAGTCTAGGACAGGGGAGGATTCAGCCCCAGCATTTT.

The chain recombines TRBV5-1 with TRBJ2-1, with D unresolved. The CDR3 loop spans 16 amino acids. Germline V CDR1 and CDR2: SGHRS, YFSETQ. V lost 0 bases to trimming and J lost 4 bases, with 14 bases between them. In DNA form, the CDR3 reads TGCGCCAGCAGCTTGGGACACCCGAACACTTACAATGAGCAGTTCTTC. It specifies CASSLGHPNTYNEQFF.

A note on this clone: Compared with germline, one end of the junction differs, possibly owing to a read error. CDR3 region: CASGVGLLFRSEKLFF. In nucleotides, the CDR3 is TGTGCCAGCGGCGTAGGGTTACTATTTAGGAGTGAAAAACTGTTTTTT. V usage is TRBV9 and J usage is TRBJ1-4, with unresolved D. Germline CDR1 reads SGDLS; CDR2 reads YYNGEE. The CDR3 spans 16 residues.

The chain uses TRBV19 and TRBJ2-3, with a tentative D call TRBD2 (5 bases). This CDR3 contains 15 residues. V was trimmed by 6 bases and J by 0 bases, leaving 13 bases between them. Germline-derived CDR1 and CDR2 are LNHDA and SQIVND (reference sequence). The CDR3 is CASRRTWESTDTQYF. CDR3 coding DNA: TGTGCCAGTAGGCGGACCTGGGAGAGCACAGATACGCAGTATTTT.

This clone was seen once. The chain links TRBV7-2 to TRBJ2-2; 9 bases are shared with TRBD1. Germline V gene sequence: CDR1 SGHTA, CDR2 FQGNSA. This CDR3 is 15 amino acids long. V lost 5 bases and J lost 2; bases outside the gene matches: 3. The CDR3 nucleotides are TGTGCCAGCAGCCAGGGACAGGGTAACACCGGGGAGCTGTTTTTT. Protein product: CASSQGQGNTGELFF.